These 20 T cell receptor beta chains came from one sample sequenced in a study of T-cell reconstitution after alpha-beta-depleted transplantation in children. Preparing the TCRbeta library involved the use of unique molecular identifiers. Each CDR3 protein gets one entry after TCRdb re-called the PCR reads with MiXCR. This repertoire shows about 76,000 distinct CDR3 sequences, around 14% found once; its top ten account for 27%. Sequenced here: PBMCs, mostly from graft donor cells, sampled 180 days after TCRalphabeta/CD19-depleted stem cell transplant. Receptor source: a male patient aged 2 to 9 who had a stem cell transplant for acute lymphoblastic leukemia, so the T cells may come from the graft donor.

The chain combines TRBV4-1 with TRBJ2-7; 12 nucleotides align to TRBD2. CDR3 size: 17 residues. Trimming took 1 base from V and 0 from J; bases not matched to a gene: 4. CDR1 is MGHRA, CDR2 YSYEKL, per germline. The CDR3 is CASSQVTSGRVSYEQYF. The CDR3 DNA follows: TGCGCCAGCAGCCAAGTGACTAGCGGGAGAGTCTCCTACGAGCAGTACTTC.

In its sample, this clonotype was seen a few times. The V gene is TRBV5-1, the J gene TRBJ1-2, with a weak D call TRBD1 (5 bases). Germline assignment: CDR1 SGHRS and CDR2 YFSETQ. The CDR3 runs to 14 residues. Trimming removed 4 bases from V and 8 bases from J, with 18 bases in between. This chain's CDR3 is CASSPLPGTGGYTF. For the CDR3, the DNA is TGCGCCAGCAGCCCTCTCCCCGGGACGGGGGGCTACACCTTC.

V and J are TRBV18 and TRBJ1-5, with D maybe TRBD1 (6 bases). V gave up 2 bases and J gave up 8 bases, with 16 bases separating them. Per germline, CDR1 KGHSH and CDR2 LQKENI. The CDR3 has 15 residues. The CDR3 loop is CASSPGLGGIEPQHF. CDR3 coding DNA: TGTGCCAGCTCACCAGGCTTAGGGGGTATCGAGCCCCAGCATTTT.

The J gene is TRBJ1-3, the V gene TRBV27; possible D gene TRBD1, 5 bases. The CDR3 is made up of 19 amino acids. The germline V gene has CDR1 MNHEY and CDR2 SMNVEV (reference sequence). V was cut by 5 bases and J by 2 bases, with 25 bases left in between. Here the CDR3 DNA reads TGTGCCAGCAGTCCCTTAGGGGCAATGGGGATTCGGCCTGGAAACACCATATATTTT. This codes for CASSPLGAMGIRPGNTIYF.

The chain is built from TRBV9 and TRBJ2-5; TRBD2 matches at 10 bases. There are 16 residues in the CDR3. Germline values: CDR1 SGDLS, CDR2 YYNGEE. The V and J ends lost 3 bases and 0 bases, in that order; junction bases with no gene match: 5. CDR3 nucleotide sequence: TGTGCCAGCAGCGCGCCTAGCGGGAGACACCAAGAGACCCAGTACTTC. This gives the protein CASSAPSGRHQETQYF.

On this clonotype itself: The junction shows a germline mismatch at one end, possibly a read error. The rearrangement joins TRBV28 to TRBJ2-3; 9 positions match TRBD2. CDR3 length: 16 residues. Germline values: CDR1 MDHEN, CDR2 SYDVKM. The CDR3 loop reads CPSSLRLAGSTDTQYF. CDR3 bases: TGTCCCAGCAGTTTACGCCTAGCGGGGAGCACAGATACGCAGTATTTT.

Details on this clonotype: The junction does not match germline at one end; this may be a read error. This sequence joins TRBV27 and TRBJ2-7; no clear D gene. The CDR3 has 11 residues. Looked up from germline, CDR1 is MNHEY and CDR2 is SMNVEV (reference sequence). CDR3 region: CATSAASEQYF. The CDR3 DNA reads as TGTGCCACCAGTGCAGCAAGCGAGCAGTACTTC.

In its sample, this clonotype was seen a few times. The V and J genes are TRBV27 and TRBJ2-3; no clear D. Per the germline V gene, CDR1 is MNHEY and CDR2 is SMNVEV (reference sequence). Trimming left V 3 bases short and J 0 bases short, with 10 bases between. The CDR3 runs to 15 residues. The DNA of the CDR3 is TGTGCCAGCAGTTTCTTCGTGGGGAGCACAGATACGCAGTATTTT. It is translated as CASSFFVGSTDTQYF.

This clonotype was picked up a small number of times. The CDR3 here is CASRARRERAYEQYF. In nucleotides, the CDR3 is TGTGCCAGCCGAGCTAGGCGGGAGCGAGCCTACGAGCAGTACTTC. The chain is built from TRBV6-1 and TRBJ2-7; 7 bases are a match to TRBD2. The CDR3 extends over 15 amino acids. J was trimmed by 2 bases and V by 8 bases; bases with no gene match: 12. Germline CDR1 and CDR2: MNHNS and SASEGT.

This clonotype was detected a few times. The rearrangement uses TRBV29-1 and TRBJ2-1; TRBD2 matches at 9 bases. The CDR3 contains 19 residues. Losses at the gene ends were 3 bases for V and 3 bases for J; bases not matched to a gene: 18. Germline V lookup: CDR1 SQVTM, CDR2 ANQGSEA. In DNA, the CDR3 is TGCAGCGTTGAGGCTAGGGGCAGGGAGCGGGAGGCCGACTACAATGAGCAGTTCTTC. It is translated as CSVEARGREREADYNEQFF.

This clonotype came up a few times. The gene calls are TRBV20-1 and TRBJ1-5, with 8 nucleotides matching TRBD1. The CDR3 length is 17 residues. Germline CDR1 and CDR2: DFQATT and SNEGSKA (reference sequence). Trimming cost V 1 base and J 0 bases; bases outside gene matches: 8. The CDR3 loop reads CSARVRGQVNSNQPQHF. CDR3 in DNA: TGCAGTGCTAGAGTTCGGGGACAGGTTAATAGCAATCAGCCCCAGCATTTT.

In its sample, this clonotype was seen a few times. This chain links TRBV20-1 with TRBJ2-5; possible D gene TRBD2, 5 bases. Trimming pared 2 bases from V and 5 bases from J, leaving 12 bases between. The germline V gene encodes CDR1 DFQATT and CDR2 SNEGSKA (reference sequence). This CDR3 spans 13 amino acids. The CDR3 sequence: CSARRGPQETQYF. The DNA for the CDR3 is TGCAGTGCTAGACGGGGTCCACAGGAGACCCAGTACTTC.

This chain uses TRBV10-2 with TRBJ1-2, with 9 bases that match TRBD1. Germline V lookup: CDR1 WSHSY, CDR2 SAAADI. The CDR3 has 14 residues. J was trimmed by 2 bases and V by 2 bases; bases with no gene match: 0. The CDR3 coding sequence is TGCGCCAGCAGTGAGGGACAGGGGAACTATGGCTACACCTTC. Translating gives CASSEGQGNYGYTF.

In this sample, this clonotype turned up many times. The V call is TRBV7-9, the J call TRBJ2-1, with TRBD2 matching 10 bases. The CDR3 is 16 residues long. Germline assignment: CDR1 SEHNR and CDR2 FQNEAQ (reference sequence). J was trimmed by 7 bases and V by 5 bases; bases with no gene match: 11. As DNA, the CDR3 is TGTGCCAGCAGCCCCAAGGGGACTAGCGCCTGGAATGAGCAGTTCTTC. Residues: CASSPKGTSAWNEQFF.

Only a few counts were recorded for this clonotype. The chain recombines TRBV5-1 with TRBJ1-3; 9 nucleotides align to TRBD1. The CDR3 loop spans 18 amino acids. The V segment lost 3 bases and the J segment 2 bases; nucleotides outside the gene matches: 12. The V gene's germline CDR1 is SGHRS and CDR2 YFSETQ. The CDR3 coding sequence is TGCGCCAGCAGCTATTACGGGACAGGGTTAATTGCTGGAAACACCATATATTTT. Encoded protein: CASSYYGTGLIAGNTIYF.

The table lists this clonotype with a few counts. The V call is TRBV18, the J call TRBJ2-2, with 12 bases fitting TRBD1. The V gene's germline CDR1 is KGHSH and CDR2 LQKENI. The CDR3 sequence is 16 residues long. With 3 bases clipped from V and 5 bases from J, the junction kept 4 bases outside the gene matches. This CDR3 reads CASSPGTGGTTGELFF. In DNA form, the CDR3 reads TGTGCCAGCTCACCCGGGACAGGGGGCACGACCGGGGAGCTGTTTTTT.

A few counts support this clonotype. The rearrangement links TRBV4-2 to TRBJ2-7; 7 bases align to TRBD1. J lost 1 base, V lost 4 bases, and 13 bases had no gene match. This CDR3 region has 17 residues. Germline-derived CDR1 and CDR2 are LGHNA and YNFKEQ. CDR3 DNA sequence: TGTGCCAGCAGCCCCCGAGACAGGGCTGGTTTTTCCTACGAGCAGTACTTC. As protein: CASSPRDRAGFSYEQYF.

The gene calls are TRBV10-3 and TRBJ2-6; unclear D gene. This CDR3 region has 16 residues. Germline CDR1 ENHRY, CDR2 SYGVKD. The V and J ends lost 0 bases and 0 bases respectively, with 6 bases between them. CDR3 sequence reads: CAISESTFSGANVLTF. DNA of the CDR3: TGTGCCATCAGTGAGTCGACATTCTCTGGGGCCAACGTCCTGACTTTC.

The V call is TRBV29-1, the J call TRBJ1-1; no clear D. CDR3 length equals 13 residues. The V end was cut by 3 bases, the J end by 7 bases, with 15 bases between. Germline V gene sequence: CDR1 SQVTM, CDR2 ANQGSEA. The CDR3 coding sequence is TGCAGCGTTGACAAAGGCCGGCGGATTGAAGCTTTCTTT. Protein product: CSVDKGRRIEAFF.

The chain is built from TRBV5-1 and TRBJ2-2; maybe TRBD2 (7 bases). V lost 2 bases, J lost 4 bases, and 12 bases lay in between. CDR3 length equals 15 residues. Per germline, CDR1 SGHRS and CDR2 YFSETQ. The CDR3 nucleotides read TGCGCCAGCAGCTTAACAGGGAGGGGCACCGGGGAGCTGTTTTTT. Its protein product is CASSLTGRGTGELFF.